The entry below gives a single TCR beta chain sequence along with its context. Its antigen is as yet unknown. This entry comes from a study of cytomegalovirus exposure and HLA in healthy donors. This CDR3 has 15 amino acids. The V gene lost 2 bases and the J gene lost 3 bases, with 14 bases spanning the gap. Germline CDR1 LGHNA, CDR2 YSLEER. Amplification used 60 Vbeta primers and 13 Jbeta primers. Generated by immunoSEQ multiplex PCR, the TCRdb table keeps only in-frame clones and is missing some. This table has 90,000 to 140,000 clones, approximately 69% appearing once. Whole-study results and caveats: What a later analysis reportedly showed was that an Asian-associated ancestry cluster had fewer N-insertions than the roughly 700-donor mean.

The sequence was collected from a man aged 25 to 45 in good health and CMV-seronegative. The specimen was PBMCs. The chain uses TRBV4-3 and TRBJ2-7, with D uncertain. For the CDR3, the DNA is TGCGCCAGCAGCCAAAGTTTGCTTTACAGCTACGAGCAGTACTTC. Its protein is CASSQSLLYSYEQYF.